Following are 18 T cell receptor beta chains from one sample sequenced in a study of blood T cell repertoires in COVID-19. Repertoires were generated with immunoSEQ multiplex PCR, while TCRdb's copy carries only in-frame clones and drops some. The profile shows fewer than 250,000 clones, approximately 88% of them singletons. The sample consisted of PBMCs or T cells enriched from blood (not recorded which). These receptors were obtained from a woman in her 30s who had recovered from COVID-19.

A single count supports this clone. The V gene is TRBV9, the J gene TRBJ2-5; TRBD2 agrees at 11 bases. J lost 2 bases, V lost 0 bases, and 12 bases had no gene match. CDR1 is SGDLS and CDR2 is YYNGEE in the germline V gene. The CDR3 is made up of 19 amino acids. CDR3 sequence: CASSVASGGLAGTQETQYF. The CDR3 DNA reads TGTGCCAGCAGCGTAGCCTCAGGAGGACTAGCGGGCACTCAAGAGACCCAGTACTTC.

This sequence joins TRBV4-1 and TRBJ2-3, with 11 bases matching TRBD2. From germline, CDR1 is MGHRA and CDR2 YSYEKL. V lost 4 bases and J lost 2; bases outside the gene matches: 5. The CDR3 totals 16 residues. The CDR3 DNA sequence: TGCGCCAGCAGCCCGGGACTAGCGGACTACACAGATACGCAGTATTTT. Its translation is CASSPGLADYTDTQYF.

This clone was seen more than once but under ten times. V is TRBV2 and J is TRBJ2-1; TRBD2 matches at 14 bases. J gave up 7 bases and V 6 bases, and 5 bases lay outside the gene matches. The CDR3 is made up of 15 amino acids. Looked up from germline, CDR1 is SNHLY and CDR2 is FYNNEI. This CDR3 reads CASSLGLAGANEQFF. The CDR3 DNA follows: TGTGCCAGCAGCTTGGGACTAGCGGGAGCGAATGAGCAGTTCTTC.

In DNA form, the CDR3 reads TGTGCCAGCAGTTCTGAGTATGGAAACACCATATATTTT. The encoded protein is CASSSEYGNTIYF. V and J are TRBV12-3 or TRBV12-4 and TRBJ1-3; no definite D call. The CDR3 is made up of 13 amino acids. The V end lost 4 bases, the J end lost 3 bases, and 7 bases lay between the germline ends.

This clone was recorded a few times. Other DNA sequences in this sample translate to the same CDR3. The rearrangement joins TRBV5-1 to TRBJ1-1; D possibly corresponds to TRBD1 (6 bases). Between the trimmed V and J ends, which lost 0 bases and 4 bases, there was a span of 7 bases. Germline V gene lookup returns CDR1 SGHRS and CDR2 YFSETQ. The CDR3 runs to 13 residues. The CDR3 DNA sequence: TGCGCCAGCAGCTTGGAAGGGGGCACTGAAGCTTTCTTT. This encodes CASSLEGGTEAFF.

This chain joins TRBV5-4 and TRBJ1-5; tentative D call: TRBD1 (5 bases). V dropped 3 bases and J dropped 7 bases, with 14 bases sitting between them. CDR3 size: 14 residues. From germline, CDR1 is SGHNT and CDR2 YYREEE (reference sequence). CDR3 in DNA: TGTGCCAGCAGCTCTATGGGCGGGGGGCAGCCCCAGCATTTT. Encoded protein: CASSSMGGGQPQHF.

V and J are TRBV2 and TRBJ2-7; weak D call: TRBD1 (5 bases). Trimming took off 6 bases at V and 0 bases at J, with 12 bases between the two ends. CDR1 SNHLY and CDR2 FYNNEI come from the germline V gene. The CDR3 has 14 residues. The CDR3 region is CASRLQDTSYEQYF. CDR3 nucleotide sequence: TGTGCCAGCAGGTTACAGGACACCTCCTACGAGCAGTACTTC.

The chain links TRBV19 to TRBJ1-5; D uncertain. Germline V gives CDR1 LNHDA, CDR2 SQIVND (reference sequence). Trimming took off 8 bases at V and 4 bases at J, with 9 bases between the two ends. This CDR3 comprises 12 residues. Here the CDR3 reads CASRTGNQPQHF. CDR3 bases: TGTGCCAGTCGGACGGGGAATCAGCCCCAGCATTTT.

The chain carries TRBV5-1 and TRBJ1-2, with 7 bases that match TRBD1. The V gene end was trimmed by 1 base and the J gene end by 4 bases; junction bases not matched to a gene: 7. The CDR3 is 15 residues long. In germline, CDR1 is SGHRS, CDR2 YFSETQ. The CDR3 reads CASSLPLDRVYGYTF. CDR3 sequence (DNA): TGCGCCAGCAGCTTGCCTCTCGACAGGGTCTATGGCTACACCTTC.

CDR3 residues: CASSWGLGEEGYEQYF. The CDR3 DNA sequence: TGCGCCAGCAGCTGGGGCCTAGGGGAGGAGGGCTACGAGCAGTACTTC. V gene TRBV5-1 combines with J gene TRBJ2-7, with a possible D match to TRBD2 (6 bases). Germline CDR1 is SGHRS and CDR2 is YFSETQ. V dropped 3 bases and J dropped 3 bases, with 19 bases sitting between them. The CDR3 is 16 amino acids.

CDR3 DNA sequence: TGTGCCAGCAGCTACCCGGAGGGAGGTGAGGAGACCCAGTACTTC. Its translation: CASSYPEGGEETQYF. The chain uses TRBV5-5 and TRBJ2-5, with a tentative D call TRBD2 (6 bases). The germline gives CDR1 SGHKS, CDR2 YYEKEE (reference sequence). The CDR3 spans 15 residues. V was pared by 3 bases and J by 5 bases, with 17 bases between.

The gene calls are TRBV24-1 and TRBJ1-5; D is ambiguous. The CDR3 has 12 residues. V was cut by 4 bases and J by 9 bases, with 9 bases left in between. Looked up from germline, CDR1 is KGHDR and CDR2 is SFDVKD. CDR3 nucleotides: TGTGCCACCAGTGACCCTCCAGGGCCCCAGCATTTT. Translation gives CATSDPPGPQHF.

The rearrangement links TRBV7-9 to TRBJ1-1; 7 positions match TRBD1. The junction had 12 bases not matched to a gene; V was cut back by 6 bases and J by 5 bases. Germline V gene lookup returns CDR1 SEHNR and CDR2 FQNEAQ (reference sequence). The CDR3 has 15 amino acids. CDR3 DNA sequence: TGTGCCAGCAGAAAAAGACAGGGCCAAAATACTGAAGCTTTCTTT. Protein sequence: CASRKRQGQNTEAFF.

J is TRBJ2-5 and V is TRBV28, with a possible D match to TRBD1 (6 bases). V dropped 3 bases and J dropped 2 bases, with 16 bases sitting between them. This CDR3 contains 16 residues. Germline loops: CDR1 MDHEN, CDR2 SYDVKM. CDR3 residues: CASSLNQGSGQETQYF. Written as DNA, the CDR3 is TGTGCCAGCAGTTTGAATCAGGGGTCCGGTCAAGAGACCCAGTACTTC. Full variable domain (missing parts from reference TRBV28 and TRBJ2-5): DVKVTQSSRYLVKRTGEKVFLECVQDMDHENMFWYRQDPGLGLRLIYFSYDVKMKEKGDIPEGYSVSREKKERFSLILESASTNQTSMYLCASSLNQGSGQETQYFGPGTRLLVL.

This clone was seen a few times. The chain uses TRBV6-5 and TRBJ1-2; the D gene is possibly TRBD1 (5 bases). V lost 0 bases, J lost 6 bases, and 14 bases lay in between. Germline CDR1 is MNHEY and CDR2 is SVGAGI. The CDR3 is 15 amino acids. CDR3: CASSYSAAGKDGYTF. The CDR3, as DNA: TGTGCCAGCAGTTACTCTGCGGCAGGGAAGGATGGCTACACCTTC.

The count of this clone is one. This chain uses TRBV7-9 with TRBJ1-3; D is unclear. Trimming cost V 4 bases and J 0 bases, with 13 bases left between them. Germline lookup yields CDR1 SEHNR and CDR2 FQNEAQ (reference sequence). CDR3 length: 16 residues. The CDR3 coding sequence is TGTGCCAGCAGCTCGTACCCACAGAACTCTGGAAACACCATATATTTT. Protein sequence: CASSSYPQNSGNTIYF.

CDR3 DNA: TGTGCCAGCAGCTTAACGGCGGCTGGAAACACCATATATTTT. Amino acid sequence: CASSLTAAGNTIYF. J is TRBJ1-3 and V is TRBV7-3, with D unresolved. The CDR3 is made up of 14 amino acids. CDR1 and CDR2 (germline): SGHTA, FQGTGA. Trimming cost V 0 bases and J 2 bases, with 5 bases left between them. The full variable domain, its missing parts supplied by reference TRBV7-3 and TRBJ1-3, is GAGVSQTPSNKVTEKGKYVELRCDPISGHTALYWYRQSLGQGPEFLIYFQGTGAADDSGLPNDRFFAVRPEGSVSTLKIQRTERGDSAVYLCASSLTAAGNTIYFGEGSWLTVV.

The V and J genes are TRBV7-3 and TRBJ2-1, with TRBD2 as a possible D gene (5 bases). The CDR3 runs to 15 residues. Trimming removed 1 base from V and 1 base from J, with 8 bases in between. Germline CDR1 is SGHTA and CDR2 is FQGTGA. In nucleotides, the CDR3 is TGTGCCAGCAGCTTAATGGGCGGGTCCTACAATGAGCAGTTCTTC. Translating it yields CASSLMGGSYNEQFF. The complete variable domain, with remaining parts taken from reference TRBV7-3 and TRBJ2-1, reads GAGVSQTPSNKVTEKGKYVELRCDPISGHTALYWYRQSLGQGPEFLIYFQGTGAADDSGLPNDRFFAVRPEGSVSTLKIQRTERGDSAVYLCASSLMGGSYNEQFFGPGTRLTVL.